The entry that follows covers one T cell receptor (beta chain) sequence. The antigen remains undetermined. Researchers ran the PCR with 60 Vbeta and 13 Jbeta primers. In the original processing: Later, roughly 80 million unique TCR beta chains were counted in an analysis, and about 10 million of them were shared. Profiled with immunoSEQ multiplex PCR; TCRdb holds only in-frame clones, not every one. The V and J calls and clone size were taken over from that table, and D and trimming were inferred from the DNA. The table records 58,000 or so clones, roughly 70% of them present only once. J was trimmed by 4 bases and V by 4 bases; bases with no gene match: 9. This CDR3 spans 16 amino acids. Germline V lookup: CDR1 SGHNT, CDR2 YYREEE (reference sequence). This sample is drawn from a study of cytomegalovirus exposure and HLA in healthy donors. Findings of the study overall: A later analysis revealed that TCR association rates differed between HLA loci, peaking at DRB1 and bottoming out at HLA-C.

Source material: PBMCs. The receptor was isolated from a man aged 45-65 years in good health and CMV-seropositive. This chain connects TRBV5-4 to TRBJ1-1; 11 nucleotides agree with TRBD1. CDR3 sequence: CASSPSAGTGGTEAFF. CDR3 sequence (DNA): TGTGCCAGCAGCCCCTCCGCCGGGACAGGGGGCACTGAAGCTTTCTTT.